A single sample is the source of the 12 T cell receptor beta chains below, sequenced in a study of T cell changes during pregnancy in multiple sclerosis. Data came from immunoSEQ multiplex PCR; TCRdb stores just in-frame clones and leaves some out. The sample consists of around 62,000 clones, around 93% of them appearing once. The sequencing used CD4+ T cells from peripheral blood mononuclear cells, collected in the first trimester of pregnancy. The receptors here all came from a female donor with multiple sclerosis, enrolled in a pregnancy study.

The chain recombines TRBV4-3 with TRBJ2-5; D perhaps matches TRBD2 (5 bases). Trimming stripped 0 bases from V and 5 bases from J, with 13 bases between. Germline loops: CDR1 LGHNA, CDR2 YSLEER. This CDR3 comprises 15 residues. For the CDR3, the DNA is TGCGCCAGCAGCCAAGACTACGGAGGCTGGGAGACCCAGTACTTC. It translates to CASSQDYGGWETQYF.

This rearrangement joins TRBV4-2 to TRBJ2-7; perhaps TRBD1 as D (6 bases). Germline CDR1 LGHNA, CDR2 YNFKEQ. CDR3 length: 14 residues. V lost 4 bases, J lost 2 bases, and 12 bases lay in between. The CDR3 coding sequence is TGTGCCAGCAGCCCCCCGGACAGAGCCTACGAGCAGTACTTC. It specifies CASSPPDRAYEQYF.

This clone was observed a handful of times. The V gene is TRBV18, the J gene TRBJ1-4, with D perhaps TRBD1 (5 bases). V lost 2 bases and J 5 bases, leaving 12 bases between the germline ends. CDR1 KGHSH and CDR2 LQKENI come from the germline V gene. The CDR3 runs 15 residues. CDR3 in DNA: TGTGCCAGCTCACCATTAGACAGATTCAATGAAAAACTGTTTTTT. As protein: CASSPLDRFNEKLFF.

This rearrangement joins TRBV18 to TRBJ1-3; D remains ambiguous. The germline V gene has CDR1 KGHSH and CDR2 LQKENI. The CDR3 extends over 14 amino acids. The germline V and J ends were trimmed by 2 bases and 0 bases, with 5 bases remaining between them. The CDR3 bases are TGTGCCAGCTCACCAGACAACTCTGGAAACACCATATATTTT. It specifies CASSPDNSGNTIYF.

The V and J genes are TRBV6-6 and TRBJ1-2; the match to TRBD1 covers 7 bases. The germline V gene encodes CDR1 MNHNY and CDR2 SVGAGI (reference sequence). This CDR3 contains 13 residues. Trimming took 8 bases from V and 4 from J; bases not matched to a gene: 7. The CDR3 reads CASGRGRSYGYTF. The CDR3 region has the DNA TGTGCCAGCGGAAGGGGGCGCAGCTATGGCTACACCTTC.

The rearrangement uses TRBV7-2 and TRBJ1-1; 7 positions agree with TRBD1. The CDR3 has 14 amino acids. The trim removed 4 bases at V and 4 bases at J, leaving 6 bases unmatched. Germline V gene data show CDR1 as SGHTA and CDR2 as FQGNSA. CDR3 nucleotides: TGTGCCAGCAGCTCAGTACAGGGGTTCACTGAAGCTTTCTTT. It encodes CASSSVQGFTEAFF. Full variable domain (rest looked up from reference TRBV7-2 and TRBJ1-1): GAGVSQSPSNKVTEKGKDVELRCDPISGHTALYWYRQSLGQGLEFLIYFQGNSAPDKSGLPSDRFSAERTGGSVSTLTIQRTQQEDSAVYLCASSSVQGFTEAFFGQGTRLTVV.

The chain combines TRBV9 with TRBJ2-3; 9 positions match TRBD2. Germline V gene sequence: CDR1 SGDLS, CDR2 YYNGEE. The V and J ends lost 3 bases and 3 bases, in that order; junction bases with no gene match: 5. CDR3 length equals 15 residues. CDR3 region: CASSGLAGRTDTQYF. The CDR3 DNA reads as TGTGCCAGCAGCGGCCTAGCGGGGAGGACAGATACGCAGTATTTT.

This clone is a singleton in its sample. The genes are TRBV27 and TRBJ1-2; D perhaps matches TRBD1 (5 bases). Germline CDR1 MNHEY, CDR2 SMNVEV (reference sequence). V lost 3 bases and J lost 0, with 11 bases in between. The CDR3 loop spans 15 amino acids. The CDR3 loop is CASSFVDRTNYGYTF. The CDR3 DNA reads as TGTGCCAGCAGTTTCGTCGACAGAACTAACTATGGCTACACCTTC.

The J gene is TRBJ1-4, the V gene TRBV7-9, with 9 bases aligning to TRBD1. The CDR3 covers 19 residues. Germline CDR1 reads SEHNR; CDR2 reads FQNEAQ (reference sequence). The J segment lost 5 bases and the V segment lost 4 bases, leaving 17 bases of the junction unmatched. In nucleotides, the CDR3 is TGTGCCAGCAGCTCCAGATGGGACAGGGCCACTGGGGGAAATGAAAAACTGTTTTTT. Amino acid sequence: CASSSRWDRATGGNEKLFF. Combining the CDR3 with reference TRBV7-9 and TRBJ1-4 gives the whole variable domain DTGVSQNPRHKITKRGQNVTFRCDPISEHNRLYWYRQTLGQGPEFLTYFQNEAQLEKSRLLSDRFSAERPKGSFSTLEIQRTEQGDSAMYLCASSSRWDRATGGNEKLFFGSGTQLSVL.

This clone appeared a few times. The rearrangement links TRBV19 to TRBJ1-1; D remains unclear. The CDR3 runs to 14 residues. Germline values: CDR1 LNHDA, CDR2 SQIVND (reference sequence). Trimming pared 3 bases from V and 4 bases from J, leaving 12 bases between. The CDR3 coding sequence is TGTGCCAGTAGTATGTTGGGTGGAGGCACTGAAGCTTTCTTT. As protein: CASSMLGGGTEAFF.

The CDR3, as DNA: TGTGCCAGCAGTGGACTAGCGGGGGGCCCCCCCGGGGAGCTGTTTTTT. Its protein product is CASSGLAGGPPGELFF. The V gene is TRBV6-1, the J gene TRBJ2-2; 13 bases agree with TRBD2. CDR1 is MNHNS, CDR2 SASEGT, per germline. V gave up 4 bases and J gave up 6 bases; unmatched junction bases: 5. CDR3 length: 16 residues.

V usage is TRBV7-6 and J usage is TRBJ2-5; 9 bases line up with TRBD1. From germline, CDR1 is SGHVS and CDR2 FNYEAQ. The J segment lost 0 bases and the V segment lost 5 bases, leaving 10 bases of the junction unmatched. The CDR3 totals 17 residues. This chain's CDR3 is CASSPPGQGLYQETQYF. The CDR3 coding sequence is TGTGCCAGCAGCCCCCCGGGACAGGGACTCTACCAAGAGACCCAGTACTTC.